This paragraph reports one T cell receptor (beta chain). Its antigen is as yet unknown. The sample belongs to a study of shared clonotypes between healthy human individuals. Study information: Donors, aged 18 to 49, were a couple of women and three men. Study-wide results and caveats: Sampling used blood alone; tissue repertoires probably differ. Clonotype sharing levels among donors were expected to vary with sequencing depth.

Generated by immunoSEQ multiplex PCR, the TCRdb table keeps only in-frame clones and is missing some. The profile covers approximately 810,000 clones, with 92% appearing a single time and around 24% taken by the ten largest. V was shortened by 1 base and J by 6 bases, with 13 bases between the two germline ends. This CDR3 has 14 amino acids. The germline CDR1 and CDR2 sequences are GTSNPN and SVGIG (reference sequence). Naive CD8 cells lacked CD45RO and underwent positive selection for CCR7, leaving out terminally differentiated effector memory CD45RA+ cells. This receptor was obtained from a man younger than 40 in good health. The specimen was naive CD8+ T cells sorted from blood. The V call is TRBV30, the J call TRBJ1-5; D might be TRBD1 (6 bases). The CDR3 protein is CAWSGTGLPQPQHF. The CDR3 coding sequence is TGTGCCTGGAGTGGCACAGGGCTGCCTCAGCCCCAGCATTTT.